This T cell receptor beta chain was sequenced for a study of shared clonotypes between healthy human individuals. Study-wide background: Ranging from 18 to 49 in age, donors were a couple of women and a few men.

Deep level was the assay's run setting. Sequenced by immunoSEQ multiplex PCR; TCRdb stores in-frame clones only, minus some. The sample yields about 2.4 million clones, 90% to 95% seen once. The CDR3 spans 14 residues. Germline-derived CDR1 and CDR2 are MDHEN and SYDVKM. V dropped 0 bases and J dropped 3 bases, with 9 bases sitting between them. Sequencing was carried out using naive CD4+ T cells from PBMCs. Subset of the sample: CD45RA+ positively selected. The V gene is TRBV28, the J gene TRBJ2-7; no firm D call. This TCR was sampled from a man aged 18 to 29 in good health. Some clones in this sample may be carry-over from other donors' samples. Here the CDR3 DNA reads TGTGCCAGCAGTTTATGGGCCACGGACTACGAGCAGTACTTC. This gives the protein CASSLWATDYEQYF. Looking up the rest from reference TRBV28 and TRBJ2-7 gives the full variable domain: DVKVTQSSRYLVKRTGEKVFLECVQDMDHENMFWYRQDPGLGLRLIYFSYDVKMKEKGDIPEGYSVSREKKERFSLILESASTNQTSMYLCASSLWATDYEQYFGPGTRLTVT.